Shown below are 20 T cell receptor beta chains from a single sample sequenced in a study of cytomegalovirus exposure and HLA in healthy donors. The PCR had 60 Vbeta and 13 Jbeta primers. The data were produced by immunoSEQ multiplex PCR, yet TCRdb's version contains in-frame clones alone and is incomplete. The repertoire includes 150,000 to 200,000 clones, 85% of them detected once, and 1% sits in the top ten. The sequencing input was PBMCs. Receptors were obtained from a boy between 2 and 15 years old in good health and CMV-seronegative.

Regarding this clone: The conserved final phenylalanine or tryptophan is absent from the CDR3, which likely points to a read error. The DNA is left out, because the CDR3 cannot be placed on it with certainty; the CDR3 is given as TCRdb lists it. The V gene is TRBV4-1, the J gene TRBJ2-7; the table calls TRBD2, which could not be checked here. The CDR3 comprises 8 residues, both ends counted. The germline CDR1 and CDR2 sequences are MGHRA and YSYEKL. The CDR3 loop is CASLKVHL.

This clone was seen a few times. The rearrangement uses TRBV6-1 and TRBJ2-7; D ambiguous. Per germline, CDR1 MNHNS and CDR2 SASEGT. V shed 6 bases and J shed 3 bases, with 18 bases lying between them. The CDR3 is 15 amino acids. CDR3 loop: CASSLLFFMHYEQYV. The CDR3 DNA is TGTGCCAGCAGCCTTTTGTTTTTCATGCACTACGAGCAGTACGTC.

The chain couples TRBV28 to TRBJ1-2, with 9 nucleotides matching TRBD1. The ends lost 5 bases at V and 6 bases at J; junction bases unmatched: 4. Germline V gene lookup returns CDR1 MDHEN and CDR2 SYDVKM. This CDR3 contains 13 residues. The CDR3 spells CASSAQGANGYTF. The CDR3 DNA reads TGTGCCAGCAGTGCACAGGGGGCAAATGGCTACACCTTC.

The genes are TRBV7-8 and TRBJ2-4; the D gene is possibly TRBD2 (6 bases). Germline values: CDR1 SGHVS, CDR2 FQNEAQ. V dropped 5 bases and J dropped 6 bases, with 14 bases sitting between them. The CDR3 is made up of 14 amino acids. The CDR3 DNA is TGTGCCAGCAGCCCTGGAGGGAACGGAAACATTCAGTACTTC. As protein: CASSPGGNGNIQYF.

V gene TRBV27 combines with J gene TRBJ1-2, with D uncertain. Germline loops: CDR1 MNHEY, CDR2 SMNVEV (reference sequence). Trimming stripped 5 bases from V and 5 bases from J, with 12 bases between. The CDR3 spans 13 residues. This CDR3 is CASSPTHGYGYTF. CDR3 nucleotides: TGTGCCAGCAGTCCGACCCACGGGTATGGCTACACCTTC.

This clone was counted once. This rearrangement joins TRBV10-3 to TRBJ2-1, with 10 bases fitting TRBD1. From germline, CDR1 is ENHRY and CDR2 SYGVKD. The CDR3 covers 17 residues. The V segment lost 3 bases and the J segment 7 bases; nucleotides outside the gene matches: 12. CDR3 nucleotide sequence: TGTGCCATCAGTGAAAGAGGGACAGGGGCGATTTGGAATGAGCAGTTCTTC. Protein product: CAISERGTGAIWNEQFF.

The rearrangement links TRBV18 to TRBJ1-1; no definite D call. V shed 3 bases and J shed 2 bases, with 13 bases lying between them. The CDR3 extends over 15 amino acids. Per germline, CDR1 KGHSH and CDR2 LQKENI. The CDR3, as DNA: TGTGCCAGCTCACCTAGGAGGGCAGATAACACTGAAGCTTTCTTT. Its translation is CASSPRRADNTEAFF.

The chain combines TRBV7-3 with TRBJ2-7, with D tentatively TRBD2 (6 bases). The CDR3 contains 15 residues. The V and J ends lost 2 bases and 3 bases respectively, with 14 bases between them. Germline lookup yields CDR1 SGHTA and CDR2 FQGTGA. Written as DNA, the CDR3 is TGTGCCAGCAGCTTACGGCCTAGCGTAGACTACGAGCAGTACTTC. It translates to CASSLRPSVDYEQYF. The whole variable domain, filled in from reference TRBV7-3 and TRBJ2-7, reads GAGVSQTPSNKVTEKGKYVELRCDPISGHTALYWYRQSLGQGPEFLIYFQGTGAADDSGLPNDRFFAVRPEGSVSTLKIQRTERGDSAVYLCASSLRPSVDYEQYFGPGTRLTVT.

This chain connects TRBV5-6 to TRBJ2-7, with D possibly matching TRBD1 (6 bases). The germline V and J ends were trimmed by 4 bases and 3 bases, with 14 bases remaining between them. This CDR3 comprises 14 residues. Germline V CDR1 and CDR2: SGHDT, YYEEEE. The CDR3 sequence: CASSRTDSYYEQYF. CDR3 bases: TGTGCCAGCAGCAGAACGGACAGTTACTACGAGCAGTACTTC.

As to this clone: At the DNA level, this CDR3 is encoded by other sequences in the same sample as well. V gene TRBV5-1 combines with J gene TRBJ1-1; TRBD1 might be the D (5 bases). V was trimmed by 0 bases and J by 1 base, leaving 7 bases between them. This CDR3 comprises 14 residues. Germline V gene sequence: CDR1 SGHRS, CDR2 YFSETQ. The CDR3 region is CASSLAQGNTEAFF. In DNA form, the CDR3 reads TGCGCCAGCAGCTTGGCGCAGGGGAACACTGAAGCTTTCTTT.

The chain uses TRBV5-6 and TRBJ2-5; 7 nucleotides match TRBD1. The germline CDR1 and CDR2 sequences are SGHDT and YYEEEE. The V gene end was trimmed by 3 bases and the J gene end by 4 bases; junction bases not matched to a gene: 6. The CDR3 length is 14 residues. The DNA of the CDR3 is TGTGCCAGCAGCTGGGGTACAGGGGCAGAGACCCAGTACTTC. Amino acids: CASSWGTGAETQYF.

The genes are TRBV5-6 and TRBJ1-5; TRBD1 aligns across 7 bases. J lost 2 bases, V lost 2 bases, and 1 base had no gene match. The CDR3 length is 14 residues. Per the germline V gene, CDR1 is SGHDT and CDR2 is YYEEEE. CDR3 coding DNA: TGTGCCAGCAGCTTAACAGGGGGCAATCAGCCCCAGCATTTT. As protein: CASSLTGGNQPQHF.

The DNA of the CDR3 is TGTGCCAGCAGTCGGAGTCGGAACACTGAAGCTTTCTTT. Translated, it gives CASSRSRNTEAFF. The J gene is TRBJ1-1, the V gene TRBV6-1; D call uncertain. V dropped 5 bases and J dropped 1 base, with 8 bases sitting between them. The CDR3 loop spans 13 amino acids. Germline V gene sequence: CDR1 MNHNS, CDR2 SASEGT.

This clone has a single count. The CDR3 loop reads CASTNRASGNTIYF. CDR3 DNA: TGTGCCAGCACCAACAGGGCGTCTGGAAACACCATATATTTT. This chain uses TRBV6-5 with TRBJ1-3, with D possibly being TRBD1 (6 bases). CDR3 length equals 14 residues. Germline-derived CDR1 and CDR2 are MNHEY and SVGAGI. V shed 7 bases and J shed 1 base, with 11 bases lying between them.

V and J are TRBV6-6 and TRBJ1-2; D ambiguous. Trimming took off 9 bases at V and 0 bases at J, with 11 bases between the two ends. Germline V gene sequence: CDR1 MNHNY, CDR2 SVGAGI (reference sequence). CDR3 length: 13 amino acids. The CDR3 here is CASRDKANYGYTF. CDR3 bases: TGTGCCAGTCGAGACAAAGCTAACTATGGCTACACCTTC.

The chain couples TRBV30 to TRBJ2-1, with D perhaps TRBD1 (6 bases). The CDR3 totals 13 residues. Germline V gene sequence: CDR1 GTSNPN, CDR2 SVGIG (reference sequence). With 5 bases removed from V and 6 bases from J, the gap between germline ends came to 14 bases. Written as DNA, the CDR3 is TGTGCCTGGGGATTGGACAGTTTCAATGAGCAGTTCTTC. Amino acid sequence: CAWGLDSFNEQFF.

The chain couples TRBV28 to TRBJ1-2, with 8 bases lining up with TRBD1. The CDR3 covers 14 residues. Germline V gene data show CDR1 as MDHEN and CDR2 as SYDVKM. V lost 5 bases, J lost 5 bases, and 7 bases stayed unmatched. In DNA form, the CDR3 reads TGTGCCAGCAGTACCGTACAGGGGGGGTATGGCTACACCTTC. Protein product: CASSTVQGGYGYTF.

This clone was found once. This chain uses TRBV15 with TRBJ2-7; 12 bases are shared with TRBD1. CDR1 and CDR2 (germline): LNHNV, YYDKDF (reference sequence). The CDR3 is made up of 14 amino acids. Trimming at V came to 5 bases and at J to 10 bases, leaving 9 bases not matched to a gene. The CDR3 DNA sequence: TGTGCCACCAGCCCTTATTCAGGGACAGGGGGCCAGTACGTC. It encodes CATSPYSGTGGQYV.

V is TRBV5-6 and J is TRBJ1-3; maybe TRBD1 (6 bases). Germline V gene sequence: CDR1 SGHDT, CDR2 YYEEEE. The CDR3 extends over 15 amino acids. V lost 3 bases to trimming and J lost 1 base, with 11 bases between them. The CDR3 loop reads CASSSTGRSGNTIYF. The DNA of the CDR3 is TGTGCCAGCAGCTCGACAGGTCGTTCTGGAAACACCATATATTTT.

The chain joins TRBV5-1 to TRBJ1-6; D remains unclear. Trimming removed 0 bases at V and 10 bases at J, with 17 bases between. The germline CDR1 and CDR2 sequences are SGHRS and YFSETQ. The CDR3 has 16 residues. CDR3: CASSLESGSSRSPLHF. The CDR3 region has the DNA TGCGCCAGCAGCTTGGAGTCCGGGTCGAGTAGGTCACCCCTCCACTTT.